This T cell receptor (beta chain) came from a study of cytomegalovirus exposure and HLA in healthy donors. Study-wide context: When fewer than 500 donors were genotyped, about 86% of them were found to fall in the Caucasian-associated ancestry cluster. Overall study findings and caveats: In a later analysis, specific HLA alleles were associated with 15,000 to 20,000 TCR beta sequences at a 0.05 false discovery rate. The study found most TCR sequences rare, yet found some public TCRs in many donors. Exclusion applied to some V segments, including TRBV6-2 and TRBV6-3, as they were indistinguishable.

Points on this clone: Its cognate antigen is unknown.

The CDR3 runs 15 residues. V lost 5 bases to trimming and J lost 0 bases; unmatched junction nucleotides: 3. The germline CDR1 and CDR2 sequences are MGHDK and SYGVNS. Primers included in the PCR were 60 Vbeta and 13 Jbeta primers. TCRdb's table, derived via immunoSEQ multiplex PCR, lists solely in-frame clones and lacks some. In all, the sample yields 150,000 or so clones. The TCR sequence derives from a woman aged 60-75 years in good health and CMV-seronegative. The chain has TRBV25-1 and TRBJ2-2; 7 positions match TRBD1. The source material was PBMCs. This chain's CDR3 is CASSTTGANTGELFF. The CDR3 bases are TGTGCCAGCAGTACCACAGGGGCGAACACCGGGGAGCTGTTTTTT.